This T cell receptor (beta chain) is drawn from a study of blood T cells in healthy people across ages. Points from the study as a whole: Per million T cells, the diversity of TCR beta decreased roughly linearly as age advanced. Long-lived donors had more naive CD4+ cells and higher diversity than aged donors.

The CDR3 length is 15 residues. Germline V lookup: CDR1 MNHEY, CDR2 SVGAGI. V dropped 5 bases and J dropped 4 bases, with 17 bases sitting between them. Through a sample-barcoded 5' primer and a J-beta primer mix, a second PCR was run for about 6 to 11 cycles. A tag from a template-switch adaptor with 12 random nucleotides marked each cDNA molecule. In TCRdb, the 5' RACE reads were re-called with MiXCR into one record per CDR3 protein. This table has about 800,000 distinct CDR3 sequences, more than 35% appearing once. This clonotype showed up just once. The antigen is undetermined. There were at least 5 micrograms of total RNA extracted from every sample.

The gene calls are TRBV6-5 and TRBJ1-2, with D possibly matching TRBD1 (5 bases). The receptor comes from an elderly man in good health. Sequencing used blood. CDR3 region: CASSVLREDVYGYTF. CDR3 DNA sequence: TGTGCCAGCAGTGTCCTCAGGGAGGATGTCTATGGCTACACCTTC.